This T cell receptor (beta chain) was retrieved from a study of CD8 T cells in ankylosing spondylitis. Study-level points and caveats: Among TCR beta sequences, a motif of several highly homologous variants appeared characteristic of ankylosing spondylitis blood. Clones tied to disease were said to be significantly enriched in matched ankylosing spondylitis synovial fluid.

Regarding this clonotype: Its antigen is unidentified.

Construction of TCR beta libraries was performed using quantitative 5'-RACE with molecular barcodes. TCRdb recomputed calls from the 5' RACE reads with MiXCR, one row per CDR3 protein. Among about 130,000 distinct CDR3 sequences, 15% to 20% were seen once, and the ten largest hold roughly 30%. Germline lookup yields CDR1 SEHNR and CDR2 FQNEAQ (reference sequence). CDR3 length equals 14 residues. The V and J ends lost 5 bases and 8 bases, in that order; junction bases with no gene match: 11. The source of this sequence is a male donor with ankylosing spondylitis. V is TRBV7-9 and J is TRBJ1-2; the match to TRBD1 covers 7 bases. Input material: blood, either unsorted or a sorted T cell fraction (not recorded which). The CDR3 nucleotides read TGTGCCAGCAGCCTAGGGACAGCCGCTGGAGGCTACACCTTC. Translation gives CASSLGTAAGGYTF.